This TCR beta chain originates from a study of Ad26.COV2.S vaccination and SARS-CoV-2 variants. Germline V gene sequence: CDR1 MNHNY, CDR2 SVGAGI (reference sequence). This CDR3 has 15 residues. Trimming took off 0 bases at V and 4 bases at J, with 9 bases between the two ends. Treatment of the sample: some 20 received Ad26.COV2.S at low or high dose, single or two shots; a few received placebo; per-sample allocation not given. Collection of samples fell on day 63 after the first vaccine or placebo injection. The repertoire was sequenced with immunoSEQ multiplex PCR; TCRdb's copy has only in-frame clones and lacks some. The sample lists 300,000 to 500,000 clones; approximately 90% were seen once.

This sequence joins TRBV6-6 and TRBJ1-4; D remains ambiguous. This TCR derives from a person between 18 and 65 years old who received the Ad26.COV2.S COVID-19 vaccine or a placebo. The sequences come from peripheral blood, collected in a trial of Ad26.COV2.S vaccine versus placebo. The CDR3 sequence: CASSYSDRGNEKLFF. The CDR3, as DNA: TGTGCCAGCAGTTACTCGGACCGCGGTAATGAAAAACTGTTTTTT.